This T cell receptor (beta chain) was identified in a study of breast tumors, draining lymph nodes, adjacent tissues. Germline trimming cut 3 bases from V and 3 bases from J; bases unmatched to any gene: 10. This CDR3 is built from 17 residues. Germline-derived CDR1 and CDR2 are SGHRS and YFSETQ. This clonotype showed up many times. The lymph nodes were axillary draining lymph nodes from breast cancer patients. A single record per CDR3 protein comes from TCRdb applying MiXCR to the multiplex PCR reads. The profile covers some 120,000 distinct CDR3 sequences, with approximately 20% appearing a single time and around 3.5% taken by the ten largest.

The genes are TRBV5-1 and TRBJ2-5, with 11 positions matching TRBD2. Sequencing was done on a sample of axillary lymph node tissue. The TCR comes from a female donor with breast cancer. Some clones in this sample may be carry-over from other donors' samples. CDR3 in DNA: TGCGCCAGCAGCTACCGACCCGGGACTAGCGGCAAAGAGACCCAGTACTTC. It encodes CASSYRPGTSGKETQYF.